This T cell receptor (beta chain) emerged from a study of CD8 T cells in Susac syndrome. General study results and limits: No clonal expansion appeared among CD4+ T cells in Susac patients.

Concerning this clonotype itself: Its antigen is undetermined.

Random hexamers primed reverse transcription of about 0.45 to 1 ug RNA. Amplification of TCR beta CDR3 used immunoSEQ multiplex PCR across 54 Vbeta and 13 Jbeta. TCRdb fed the immunoSEQ multiplex PCR reads into MiXCR, producing one record per CDR3 protein. The table records 150,000 to 200,000 distinct CDR3 sequences, around 96% of them present only once. The sequence derives from a human donor with Susac syndrome. Specimen: CD4+ T cells from PBMCs.

CDR3: CASSQEGLAYEQYF. For the CDR3, the DNA is TGTGCCAGCAGCCAAGAGGGACTAGCCTACGAGCAGTACTTC. The rearrangement links TRBV4-2 to TRBJ2-7; 8 bases are a match to TRBD2. Germline V gives CDR1 LGHNA, CDR2 YNFKEQ. Losses at the gene ends were 0 bases for V and 2 bases for J; bases not matched to a gene: 0. The CDR3 sequence is 14 residues long.